Each of the 30 T cell receptor beta chains below was sequenced from the same sample in a study of cytomegalovirus exposure and HLA in healthy donors (dated by TCRdb to about 2017). The method behind the library was the immunoSEQ multiplex PCR assay. For the multiplex PCR, a mixture combining 60 forward primers for TCR Vbeta segments and 13 reverse primers for TCR Jbeta segments was used. TCRdb mirrors the immuneACCESS table, restricted to in-frame sequences. Some clones are absent from its copies; in checked studies, under half trace to an unresolved V gene, and the reason for the others is unknown. In this sample the table shows about 78,000 clones, about 81% of which occur a single time. Roughly 2.3% of the sample is taken by the ten largest. Sequenced: PBMCs. Receptors were obtained from a woman aged 45-65 years in good health and CMV-seronegative.

J is TRBJ1-1 and V is TRBV18; 7 nucleotides match TRBD1. Trimming at V came to 2 bases and at J to 1 base, leaving 1 base not matched to a gene. CDR1 is KGHSH, CDR2 LQKENI, per germline. The CDR3 has 14 residues. CDR3 in DNA: TGTGCCAGCTCACCAAGGACAGGGAACACTGAAGCTTTCTTT. Amino acid sequence: CASSPRTGNTEAFF. Drawing the rest from reference TRBV18 and TRBJ1-1, the complete variable domain is NAGVMQNPRHLVRRRGQEARLRCSPMKGHSHVYWYRQLPEEGLKFMVYLQKENIIDESGMPKERFSAEFPKEGPSILRIQQVVRGDSAAYFCASSPRTGNTEAFFGQGTRLTVV.

V usage is TRBV18 and J usage is TRBJ1-2; D is perhaps TRBD1 (6 bases). Trimming removed 2 bases at V and 4 bases at J, with 11 bases between. The CDR3 consists of 14 residues. Germline loops: CDR1 KGHSH, CDR2 LQKENI. CDR3 in DNA: TGTGCCAGCTCACCAAACAGGGAAGGCTATGGCTACACCTTC. This encodes CASSPNREGYGYTF.

CDR3 nucleotide sequence: TGCGCCAGCAGCCAAACCCAGGAGGTTGGGGTCTATGGGACCCAGTACTTC. It translates to CASSQTQEVGVYGTQYF. The chain uses TRBV4-1 and TRBJ2-5, with a possible D match to TRBD2 (5 bases). V lost 2 bases and J lost 7, with 23 bases in between. The CDR3 sequence is 17 residues long. Germline V gives CDR1 MGHRA, CDR2 YSYEKL.

The chain couples TRBV5-1 to TRBJ2-7, with D tentatively TRBD1 (6 bases). The V and J ends lost 1 base and 7 bases respectively, with 9 bases between them. This CDR3 contains 12 residues. Germline V gene data show CDR1 as SGHRS and CDR2 as YFSETQ. Here the CDR3 reads CASSLPQGEQYF. Written as DNA, the CDR3 is TGCGCCAGCAGCTTGCCACAGGGTGAGCAGTACTTC. Using reference TRBV5-1 and TRBJ2-7 for the parts outside the CDR3, the full variable domain is KAGVTQTPRYLIKTRGQQVTLSCSPISGHRSVSWYQQTPGQGLQFLFEYFSETQRNKGNFPGRFSGRQFSNSRSEMNVSTLELGDSALYLCASSLPQGEQYFGPGTRLTVT.

This clone is classed as large. The chain recombines TRBV6-1 with TRBJ2-6; D perhaps matches TRBD1 (6 bases). The V and J ends lost 7 bases and 0 bases respectively, with 10 bases between them. Germline values: CDR1 MNHNS, CDR2 SASEGT. This CDR3 region has 15 residues. The CDR3 reads CASTGHGSGANVLTF. CDR3 DNA: TGTGCCAGCACGGGACACGGCTCTGGGGCCAACGTCCTGACTTTC.

This chain connects TRBV5-1 to TRBJ1-1; D is uncertain. V was trimmed by 0 bases and J by 0 bases, leaving 9 bases between them. The CDR3 extends over 15 amino acids. Germline V lookup: CDR1 SGHRS, CDR2 YFSETQ. CDR3 coding DNA: TGCGCCAGCAGCTTGGTTGCTGAGATGAACACTGAAGCTTTCTTT. Its translation: CASSLVAEMNTEAFF. Combining the CDR3 with reference TRBV5-1 and TRBJ1-1 gives the whole variable domain KAGVTQTPRYLIKTRGQQVTLSCSPISGHRSVSWYQQTPGQGLQFLFEYFSETQRNKGNFPGRFSGRQFSNSRSEMNVSTLELGDSALYLCASSLVAEMNTEAFFGQGTRLTVV.

The rearrangement uses TRBV7-2 and TRBJ2-7, with a weak D call TRBD1 (5 bases). The CDR3 runs to 14 residues. The germline V and J ends were trimmed by 3 bases and 2 bases, with 11 bases remaining between them. CDR1 and CDR2 (germline): SGHTA, FQGNSA. CDR3 region: CASSFSGRAYEQYV. The CDR3 region has the DNA TGTGCCAGCAGCTTTTCGGGCAGGGCCTACGAGCAGTACGTC.

V and J are TRBV30 and TRBJ2-7; D ambiguous. V shed 0 bases and J shed 10 bases, with 13 bases lying between them. The CDR3 is 12 residues long. The germline CDR1 and CDR2 sequences are GTSNPN and SVGIG (reference sequence). The CDR3 region is CAWSVQKTPQYV. CDR3 DNA: TGTGCCTGGAGTGTACAGAAAACACCACAGTACGTC.

This sequence joins TRBV2 and TRBJ2-1; 10 bases are shared with TRBD1. This CDR3 is built from 14 residues. V was clipped by 7 bases and J by 8 bases; unmatched bases: 8. The germline V gene encodes CDR1 SNHLY and CDR2 FYNNEI. The CDR3 is CASNPGQGTYEQFF. Written as DNA, the CDR3 is TGTGCCAGCAACCCGGGACAGGGGACCTATGAGCAGTTCTTC. The variable domain in full, with the rest retrieved from reference TRBV2 and TRBJ2-1, is EPEVTQTPSHQVTQMGQEVILRCVPISNHLYFYWYRQILGQKVEFLVSFYNNEISEKSEIFDDQFSVERPDGSNFTLKIRSTKLEDSAMYFCASNPGQGTYEQFFGPGTRLTVL.

This chain connects TRBV27 to TRBJ2-1; TRBD2 agrees at 8 bases. In germline, CDR1 is MNHEY, CDR2 SMNVEV (reference sequence). The V gene end was trimmed by 2 bases and the J gene end by 5 bases; junction bases not matched to a gene: 8. The CDR3 consists of 16 residues. CDR3 nucleotides: TGTGCCAGCAGTTTAAGGAGCGGGAGAGGCCACAATGAGCAGTTCTTC. Protein: CASSLRSGRGHNEQFF.

The chain uses TRBV6-1 and TRBJ1-1, with D unresolved. Trimming took 3 bases from V and 2 from J, leaving 10 bases between them. The germline CDR1 and CDR2 sequences are MNHNS and SASEGT. This CDR3 has 14 residues. The CDR3, as DNA: TGTGCCAGCAGTGATTACAGTAGTAACACTGAAGCTTTCTTT. Its translation is CASSDYSSNTEAFF.

The chain has TRBV7-6 and TRBJ2-2; D is undetermined. The CDR3 loop spans 13 amino acids. V lost 3 bases, J lost 1 base, and 3 bases lay in between. Germline V CDR1 and CDR2: SGHVS, FNYEAQ. In DNA, the CDR3 is TGTGCCAGCAGCTTGAGGAACACCGGGGAGCTGTTTTTT. It encodes CASSLRNTGELFF. Combining the CDR3 with reference TRBV7-6 and TRBJ2-2 gives the whole variable domain GAGVSQSPRYKVTKRGQDVALRCDPISGHVSLYWYRQALGQGPEFLTYFNYEAQQDKSGLPNDRFSAERPEGSISTLTIQRTEQRDSAMYRCASSLRNTGELFFGEGSRLTVL.

This clone has only one observation. Written as DNA, the CDR3 is TGTGCCAGCAGTTACTCGAAGGGGGTCCCCCCCTTCGAGCAGTACGTC. Residues: CASSYSKGVPPFEQYV. The chain is built from TRBV6-6 and TRBJ2-7; possibly TRBD1 for D (6 bases). In germline, CDR1 is MNHNY, CDR2 SVGAGI (reference sequence). This CDR3 is 16 amino acids long. Trimming pared 0 bases from V and 6 bases from J, leaving 18 bases between.

This chain joins TRBV7-2 and TRBJ2-7; D unresolved. The CDR3 sequence is 14 residues long. Germline V gene sequence: CDR1 SGHTA, CDR2 FQGNSA. The V gene lost 2 bases and the J gene lost 0 bases, with 8 bases spanning the gap. CDR3 sequence (DNA): TGTGCCAGCAGCTTACAGGCAGGCTCCTACGAGCAGTACGTC. It encodes CASSLQAGSYEQYV.

The chain recombines TRBV2 with TRBJ2-3; perhaps TRBD2 as D (6 bases). This CDR3 spans 15 amino acids. Germline-derived CDR1 and CDR2 are SNHLY and FYNNEI. Deletions cut 6 bases from V and 1 base from J, with 14 bases between. CDR3: CASSALREGTDTQYF. Here the CDR3 DNA reads TGTGCCAGCAGCGCATTAAGGGAGGGCACAGATACGCAGTATTTT.

This clone was found a few times. The chain is built from TRBV6-5 and TRBJ2-7; TRBD1 might be the D (6 bases). In germline, CDR1 is MNHEY, CDR2 SVGAGI. Trimming took 6 bases from V and 1 from J, leaving 13 bases between them. This CDR3 has 14 amino acids. The CDR3 bases are TGTGCCAGCAGGAACACCGGGACATCCTACGAGCAGTACGTC. It yields the protein CASRNTGTSYEQYV.

J is TRBJ1-2 and V is TRBV4-2, with D maybe TRBD1 (5 bases). Germline V gene lookup returns CDR1 LGHNA and CDR2 YNFKEQ. Deletions cut 4 bases from V and 6 bases from J, with 18 bases between. The CDR3 extends over 15 amino acids. The CDR3 DNA reads TGTGCCAGCAGCCTGCGTGGTTGGGGCCCCAATGGCTACACCTTC. Translating gives CASSLRGWGPNGYTF.

The chain joins TRBV2 to TRBJ2-5; a weak D match, TRBD1 (7 bases). There are 14 residues in the CDR3. The germline CDR1 and CDR2 sequences are SNHLY and FYNNEI. V lost 7 bases and J 5 bases, leaving 17 bases between the germline ends. The CDR3 sequence is CASTGVQGWETQYF. For the CDR3, the DNA is TGTGCCAGCACGGGGGTACAGGGGTGGGAGACCCAGTACTTC.

The V gene is TRBV7-9, the J gene TRBJ2-3, with D uncertain. The CDR3 runs 12 residues. The germline V gene encodes CDR1 SEHNR and CDR2 FQNEAQ (reference sequence). Deletions cut 5 bases from V and 0 bases from J, with 3 bases between. The CDR3 reads CASSESTDTQYF. Written as DNA, the CDR3 is TGTGCCAGCAGCGAGAGCACAGATACGCAGTATTTT.

V gene TRBV13 combines with J gene TRBJ1-5, with D maybe TRBD1 (6 bases). The ends were cut back, 4 bases at V and 6 bases at J, with 28 bases in the middle. The CDR3 sequence is 19 residues long. Germline V gene data show CDR1 as PRHDT and CDR2 as FYEKMQ (reference sequence). This CDR3 is CASSSLGQGTGTGGQPQHF. The CDR3 DNA sequence: TGTGCCAGCAGCTCATTGGGACAAGGAACCGGGACGGGTGGTCAGCCCCAGCATTTT.

The J gene is TRBJ2-7, the V gene TRBV28; TRBD2 might be the D (6 bases). The CDR3 sequence is 16 residues long. Germline CDR1 is MDHEN and CDR2 is SYDVKM. V lost 5 bases to trimming and J lost 1 base, with 18 bases between them. CDR3 DNA: TGTGCCAGCAGTCCGCCATGGGCGGGAAGGTCCTACGAGCAGTACTTC. Amino acids: CASSPPWAGRSYEQYF. The entire variable domain, with the rest obtained from reference TRBV28 and TRBJ2-7, is as follows: DVKVTQSSRYLVKRTGEKVFLECVQDMDHENMFWYRQDPGLGLRLIYFSYDVKMKEKGDIPEGYSVSREKKERFSLILESASTNQTSMYLCASSPPWAGRSYEQYFGPGTRLTVT.

This sequence joins TRBV10-3 and TRBJ2-6; the D is unclear. Per germline, CDR1 ENHRY and CDR2 SYGVKD. The V end lost 8 bases, the J end lost 0 bases, and 14 bases lay between the germline ends. The CDR3 runs 16 residues. The CDR3 is CAIATAISSGANVLTF. The CDR3 DNA follows: TGTGCCATCGCTACAGCTATAAGCTCTGGGGCCAACGTCCTGACTTTC.

This clone has a handful of counts. The gene calls are TRBV13 and TRBJ2-3; 12 positions agree with TRBD2. The ends lost 4 bases at V and 5 bases at J; junction bases unmatched: 4. Germline lookup yields CDR1 PRHDT and CDR2 FYEKMQ (reference sequence). This CDR3 region has 15 residues. The CDR3 spells CASSSSGRAIDTQYF. CDR3 in DNA: TGTGCCAGCAGCTCTAGCGGGAGGGCAATAGATACGCAGTATTTT.

The rearrangement links TRBV4-1 to TRBJ2-1; perhaps TRBD2 as D (6 bases). Germline CDR1 MGHRA, CDR2 YSYEKL. V was cut by 4 bases and J by 1 base, with 17 bases left in between. The CDR3 covers 17 residues. CDR3 nucleotides: TGCGCCAGCAGCCCCCGCGCGGGGAGTTCGTCCTACAATGAGCAGTTCTTC. Amino acids: CASSPRAGSSSYNEQFF.

This rearrangement joins TRBV9 to TRBJ2-1, with 7 bases aligning to TRBD2. The V gene's germline CDR1 is SGDLS and CDR2 YYNGEE. CDR3 length equals 15 residues. V lost 3 bases and J lost 0; bases outside the gene matches: 3. CDR3 DNA: TGTGCCAGCAGCGCGGGGGGTCTCTCCTACAATGAGCAGTTCTTC. It codes for CASSAGGLSYNEQFF.

The rearrangement uses TRBV11-2 and TRBJ1-4; no reliable D call. Between the trimmed V and J ends, which lost 7 bases and 8 bases, there was a span of 23 bases. This CDR3 spans 16 amino acids. Germline CDR1 is SGHAT and CDR2 is FQNNGV. DNA of the CDR3: TGTGCCAGCAAAGCGAACTCGGTACTTGGAGGAGAAAAACTGTTTTTT. As protein: CASKANSVLGGEKLFF.

This sequence joins TRBV7-3 and TRBJ1-1, with D unresolved. The germline CDR1 and CDR2 sequences are SGHTA and FQGTGA. Trimming left V 1 base short and J 2 bases short, with 14 bases between. This CDR3 is built from 16 residues. In nucleotides, the CDR3 is TGTGCCAGCAGCTTAATGGCAGAACACCCAAACACTGAAGCTTTCTTT. Its protein product is CASSLMAEHPNTEAFF.

The V call is TRBV10-3, the J call TRBJ1-4, with 7 bases aligning to TRBD1. CDR1 is ENHRY, CDR2 SYGVKD, per germline. The CDR3 extends over 15 amino acids. V gave up 3 bases and J gave up 6 bases; unmatched junction bases: 7. The CDR3, as DNA: TGTGCCATCAGTGACTCGGACAGGAAGGATGAAAAACTGTTTTTT. It encodes CAISDSDRKDEKLFF.

The gene calls are TRBV19 and TRBJ1-3; tentative D call: TRBD1 (6 bases). The CDR3 totals 16 residues. Germline lookup yields CDR1 LNHDA and CDR2 SQIVND (reference sequence). V was pared by 3 bases and J by 0 bases, with 12 bases between. The DNA for the CDR3 is TGTGCCAGTAGTATTGGGGGCTCGATCTCTGGAAACACCATATATTTT. Translation gives CASSIGGSISGNTIYF.

This chain uses TRBV10-2 with TRBJ2-1; D perhaps matches TRBD1 (6 bases). Between the trimmed V and J ends, which lost 3 bases and 5 bases, there was a span of 8 bases. The CDR3 has 13 residues. Per the germline V gene, CDR1 is WSHSY and CDR2 is SAAADI. The chain's CDR3 is CASSEQGDNEQFF. DNA for the CDR3: TGCGCCAGCAGTGAACAGGGAGACAATGAGCAGTTCTTC.